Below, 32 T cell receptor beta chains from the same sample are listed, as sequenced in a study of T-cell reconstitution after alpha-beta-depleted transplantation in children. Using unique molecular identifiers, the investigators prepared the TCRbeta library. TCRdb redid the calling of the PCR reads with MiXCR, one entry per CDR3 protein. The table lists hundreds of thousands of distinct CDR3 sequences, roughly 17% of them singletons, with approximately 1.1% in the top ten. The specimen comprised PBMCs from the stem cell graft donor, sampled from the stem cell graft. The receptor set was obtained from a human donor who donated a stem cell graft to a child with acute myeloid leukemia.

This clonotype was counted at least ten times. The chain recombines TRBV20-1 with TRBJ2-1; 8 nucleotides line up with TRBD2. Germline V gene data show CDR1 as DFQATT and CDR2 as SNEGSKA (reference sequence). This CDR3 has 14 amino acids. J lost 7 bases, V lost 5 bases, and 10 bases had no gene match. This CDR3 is CSASPTGGLNEQFF. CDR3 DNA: TGCAGTGCTTCCCCGACGGGGGGGCTGAATGAGCAGTTCTTC.

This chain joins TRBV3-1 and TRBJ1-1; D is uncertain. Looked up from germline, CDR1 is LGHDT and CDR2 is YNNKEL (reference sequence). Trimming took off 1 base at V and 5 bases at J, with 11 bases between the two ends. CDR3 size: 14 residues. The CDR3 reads CASSQGPWQTEAFF. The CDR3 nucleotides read TGTGCCAGCAGCCAAGGTCCCTGGCAGACTGAAGCTTTCTTT.

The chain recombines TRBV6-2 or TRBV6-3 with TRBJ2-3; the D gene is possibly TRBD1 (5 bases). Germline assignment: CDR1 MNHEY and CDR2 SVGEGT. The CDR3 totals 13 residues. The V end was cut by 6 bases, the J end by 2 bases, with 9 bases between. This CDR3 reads CASRMDNTDTQYF. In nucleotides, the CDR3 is TGTGCCAGCAGAATGGACAACACAGATACGCAGTATTTT.

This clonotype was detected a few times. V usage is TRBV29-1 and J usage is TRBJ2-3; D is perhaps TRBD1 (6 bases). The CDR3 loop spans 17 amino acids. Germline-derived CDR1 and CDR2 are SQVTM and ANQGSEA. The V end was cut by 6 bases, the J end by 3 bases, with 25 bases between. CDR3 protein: CSVDRGFPSLRTDTQYF. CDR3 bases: TGCAGCGTAGATAGGGGGTTCCCCTCTCTACGGACAGATACGCAGTATTTT.

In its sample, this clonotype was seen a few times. The CDR3 sequence is CATSPRSTGAGNEQFF. CDR3 bases: TGTGCCACCAGCCCTCGTTCGACGGGGGCGGGGAATGAGCAGTTCTTC. The rearrangement joins TRBV15 to TRBJ2-1; D tentatively reads TRBD1 or TRBD2 (6 bases each). Germline V gene data show CDR1 as LNHNV and CDR2 as YYDKDF (reference sequence). V was cut by 5 bases and J by 7 bases, with 21 bases left in between. The CDR3 runs to 16 residues.

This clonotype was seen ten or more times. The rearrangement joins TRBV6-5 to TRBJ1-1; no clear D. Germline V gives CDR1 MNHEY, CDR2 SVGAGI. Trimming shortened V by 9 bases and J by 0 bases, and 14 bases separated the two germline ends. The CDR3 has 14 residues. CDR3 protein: CASGRGDMNTEAFF. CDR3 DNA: TGTGCCAGTGGCAGAGGTGACATGAACACTGAAGCTTTCTTT.

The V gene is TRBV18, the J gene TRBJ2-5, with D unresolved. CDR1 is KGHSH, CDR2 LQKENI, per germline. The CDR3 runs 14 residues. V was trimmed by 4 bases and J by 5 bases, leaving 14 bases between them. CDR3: CASSLGPIAETQYF. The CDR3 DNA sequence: TGTGCCAGCTCACTCGGACCCATCGCCGAGACCCAGTACTTC.

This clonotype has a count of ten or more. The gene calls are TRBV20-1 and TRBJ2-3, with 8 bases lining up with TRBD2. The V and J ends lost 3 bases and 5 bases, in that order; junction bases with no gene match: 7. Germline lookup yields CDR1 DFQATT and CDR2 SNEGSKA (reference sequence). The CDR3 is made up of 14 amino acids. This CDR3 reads CSASPGLAQDTQYF. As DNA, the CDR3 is TGCAGTGCTAGTCCCGGACTAGCCCAAGATACGCAGTATTTT.

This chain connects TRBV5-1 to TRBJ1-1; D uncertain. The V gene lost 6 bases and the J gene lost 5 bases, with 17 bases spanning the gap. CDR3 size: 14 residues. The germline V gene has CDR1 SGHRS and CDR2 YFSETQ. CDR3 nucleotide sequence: TGCGCCAGCAAAACATCCCGAATCGAGACTGAAGCTTTCTTT. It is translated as CASKTSRIETEAFF.

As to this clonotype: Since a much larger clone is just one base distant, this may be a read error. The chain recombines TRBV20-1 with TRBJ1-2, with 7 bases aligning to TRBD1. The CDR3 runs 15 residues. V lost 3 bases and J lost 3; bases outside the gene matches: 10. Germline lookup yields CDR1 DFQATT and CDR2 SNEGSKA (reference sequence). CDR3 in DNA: TGCAGTGCTAGGGGGACAGCTCTGATGCACTATGGCTACACCTTC. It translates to CSARGTALMHYGYTF.

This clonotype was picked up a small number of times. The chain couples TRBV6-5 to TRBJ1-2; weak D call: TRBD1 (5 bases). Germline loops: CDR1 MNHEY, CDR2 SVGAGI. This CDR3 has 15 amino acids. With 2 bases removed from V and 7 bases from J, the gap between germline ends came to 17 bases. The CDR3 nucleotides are TGTGCCAGCAGTTACGGCGCCGGGACCCGGAGTGGCTACACCTTC. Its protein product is CASSYGAGTRSGYTF.

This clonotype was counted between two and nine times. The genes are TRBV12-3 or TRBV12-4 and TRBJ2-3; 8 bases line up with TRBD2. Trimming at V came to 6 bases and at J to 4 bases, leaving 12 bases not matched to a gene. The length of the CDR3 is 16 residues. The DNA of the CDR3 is TGTGCCAGCAGCCCCCGAAGTAGCGGGGCGGCAGATACGCAGTATTTT. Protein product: CASSPRSSGAADTQYF.

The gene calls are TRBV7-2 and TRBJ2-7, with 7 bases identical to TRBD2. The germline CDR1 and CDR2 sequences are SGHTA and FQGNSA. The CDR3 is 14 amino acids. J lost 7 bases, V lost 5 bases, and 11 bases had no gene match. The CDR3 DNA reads TGTGCCAGCAGCCACGGGGGGTTCTCCTTTGAGCAGTACGTC. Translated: CASSHGGFSFEQYV.

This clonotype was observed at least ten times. The CDR3, as DNA: TGCAGTGCTAGAGATATTAAGAACCCGAACACCGGGGAGCTGTTTTTT. Protein sequence: CSARDIKNPNTGELFF. The V call is TRBV20-1, the J call TRBJ2-2; D gene unclear. Trimming took off 0 bases at V and 0 bases at J, with 11 bases between the two ends. Per the germline V gene, CDR1 is DFQATT and CDR2 is SNEGSKA (reference sequence). CDR3 length: 16 residues.

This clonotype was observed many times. CDR3 amino acids: CASSIGPIDIQYF. The CDR3 DNA sequence: TGTGCCAGCAGCATTGGACCGATAGACATTCAGTACTTC. The chain recombines TRBV9 with TRBJ2-4; D remains unclear. Germline CDR1 reads SGDLS; CDR2 reads YYNGEE. Trimming removed 4 bases from V and 8 bases from J, with 13 bases in between. The CDR3 has 13 residues.

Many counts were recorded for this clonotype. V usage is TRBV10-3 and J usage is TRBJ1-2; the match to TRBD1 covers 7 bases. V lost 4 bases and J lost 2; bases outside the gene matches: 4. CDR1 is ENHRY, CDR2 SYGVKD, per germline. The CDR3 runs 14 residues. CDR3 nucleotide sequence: TGTGCCATCAGTGGGGGGGGACAGAACTATGGCTACACCTTC. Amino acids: CAISGGGQNYGYTF.

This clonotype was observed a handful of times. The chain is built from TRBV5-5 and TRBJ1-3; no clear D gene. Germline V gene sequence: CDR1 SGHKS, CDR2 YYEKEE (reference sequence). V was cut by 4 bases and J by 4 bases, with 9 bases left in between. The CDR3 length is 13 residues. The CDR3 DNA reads TGTGCCAGCAGCGGGAGGTCCGGAAACACCATATATTTT. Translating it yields CASSGRSGNTIYF.

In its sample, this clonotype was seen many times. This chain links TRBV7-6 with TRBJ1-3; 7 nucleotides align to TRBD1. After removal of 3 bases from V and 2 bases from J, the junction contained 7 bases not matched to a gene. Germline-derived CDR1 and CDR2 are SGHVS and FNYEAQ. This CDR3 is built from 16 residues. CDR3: CASSFPPGQTGNTIYF. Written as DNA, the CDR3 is TGTGCCAGCAGCTTTCCCCCGGGACAGACTGGAAACACCATATATTTT.

CDR3 protein: CASRKSDRSGTEAFF. CDR3 nucleotide sequence: TGTGCCAGCAGAAAGTCGGACAGGTCGGGAACTGAAGCTTTCTTT. J is TRBJ1-1 and V is TRBV6-1; TRBD1 agrees at 7 bases. Germline values: CDR1 MNHNS, CDR2 SASEGT. The ends lost 6 bases at V and 5 bases at J; junction bases unmatched: 12. CDR3 length: 15 amino acids.

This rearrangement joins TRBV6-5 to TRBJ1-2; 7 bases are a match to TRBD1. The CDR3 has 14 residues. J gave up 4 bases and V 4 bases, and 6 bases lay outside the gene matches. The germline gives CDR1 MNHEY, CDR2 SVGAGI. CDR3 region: CASSLPGTVYGYTF. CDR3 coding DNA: TGTGCCAGCAGTTTACCCGGGACAGTCTATGGCTACACCTTC.

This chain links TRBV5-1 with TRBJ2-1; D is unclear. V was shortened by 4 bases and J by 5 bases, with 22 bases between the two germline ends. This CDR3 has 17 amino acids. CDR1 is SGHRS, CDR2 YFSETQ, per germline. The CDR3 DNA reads TGCGCCAGCAGCCGATTTTACGTTCCTAGTATAAACAATGAGCAGTTCTTC. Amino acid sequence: CASSRFYVPSINNEQFF.

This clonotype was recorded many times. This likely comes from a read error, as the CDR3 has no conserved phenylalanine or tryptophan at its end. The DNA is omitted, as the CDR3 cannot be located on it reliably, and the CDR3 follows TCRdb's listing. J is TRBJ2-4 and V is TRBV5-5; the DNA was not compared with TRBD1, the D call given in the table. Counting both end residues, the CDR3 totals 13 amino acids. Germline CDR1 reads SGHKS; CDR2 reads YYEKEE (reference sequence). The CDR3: CASSLEVGTDSVI.

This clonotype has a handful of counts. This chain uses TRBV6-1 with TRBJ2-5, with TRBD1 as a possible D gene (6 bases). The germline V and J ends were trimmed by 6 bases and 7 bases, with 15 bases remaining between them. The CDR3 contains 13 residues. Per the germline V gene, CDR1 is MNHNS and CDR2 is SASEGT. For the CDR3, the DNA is TGTGCCAGCAGAGCAATGGGGGCGGGGACCCAGTACTTC. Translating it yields CASRAMGAGTQYF.

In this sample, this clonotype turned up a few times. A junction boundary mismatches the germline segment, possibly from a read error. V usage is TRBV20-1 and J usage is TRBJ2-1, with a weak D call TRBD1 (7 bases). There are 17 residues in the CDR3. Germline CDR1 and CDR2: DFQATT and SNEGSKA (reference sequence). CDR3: CSARDGGGANPYNEQFF. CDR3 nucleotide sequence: TGCAGTGCTAGAGATGGAGGGGGCGCAAATCCCTATAATGAGCAGTTCTTC.

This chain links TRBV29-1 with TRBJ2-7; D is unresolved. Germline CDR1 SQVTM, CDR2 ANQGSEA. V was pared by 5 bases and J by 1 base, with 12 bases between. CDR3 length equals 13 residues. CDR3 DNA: TGCAGCGTTCGGATGGGGAATTCCTACGAGCAGTACTTC. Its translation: CSVRMGNSYEQYF.

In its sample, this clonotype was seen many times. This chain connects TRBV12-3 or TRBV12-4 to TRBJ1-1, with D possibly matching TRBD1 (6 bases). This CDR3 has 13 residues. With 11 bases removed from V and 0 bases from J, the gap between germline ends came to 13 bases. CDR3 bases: TGTGCCTCCCACAGGGCCTTGAACACTGAAGCTTTCTTT. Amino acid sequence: CASHRALNTEAFF.

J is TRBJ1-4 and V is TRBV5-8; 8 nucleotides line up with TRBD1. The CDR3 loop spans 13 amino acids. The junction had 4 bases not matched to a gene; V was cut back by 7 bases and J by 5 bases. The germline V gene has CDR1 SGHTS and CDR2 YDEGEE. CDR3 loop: CASAGTGNEKLFF. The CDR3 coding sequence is TGTGCCAGCGCCGGGACAGGAAATGAAAAACTGTTTTTT.

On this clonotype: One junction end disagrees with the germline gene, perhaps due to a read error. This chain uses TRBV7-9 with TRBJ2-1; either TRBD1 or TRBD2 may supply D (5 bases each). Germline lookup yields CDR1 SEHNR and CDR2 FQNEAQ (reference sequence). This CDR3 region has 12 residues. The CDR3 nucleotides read TGTGCCAGCGGCTTGGGGCGGGATGAGCAGTTCTTC. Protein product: CASGLGRDEQFF.

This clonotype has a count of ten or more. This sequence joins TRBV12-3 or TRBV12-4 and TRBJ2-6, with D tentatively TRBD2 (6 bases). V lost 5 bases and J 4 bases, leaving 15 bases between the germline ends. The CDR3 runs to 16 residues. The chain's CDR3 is CASSSRGASGANVLTF. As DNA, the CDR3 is TGTGCCAGCAGTAGCCGCGGGGCGAGCGGGGCCAACGTCCTGACTTTC.

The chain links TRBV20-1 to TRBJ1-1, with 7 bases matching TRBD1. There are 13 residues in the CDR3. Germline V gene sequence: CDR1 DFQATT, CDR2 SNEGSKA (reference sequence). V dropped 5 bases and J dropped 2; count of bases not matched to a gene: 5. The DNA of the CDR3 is TGCAGTGCTCACCAGGGGGGAAACACTGAAGCTTTCTTT. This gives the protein CSAHQGGNTEAFF.

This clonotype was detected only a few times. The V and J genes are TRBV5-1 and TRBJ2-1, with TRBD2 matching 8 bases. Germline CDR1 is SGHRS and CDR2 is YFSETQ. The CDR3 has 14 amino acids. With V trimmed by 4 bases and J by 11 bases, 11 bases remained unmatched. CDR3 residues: CASSPGTRTMKQFF. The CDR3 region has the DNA TGCGCCAGCAGCCCTGGGACTAGGACAATGAAGCAGTTCTTC.

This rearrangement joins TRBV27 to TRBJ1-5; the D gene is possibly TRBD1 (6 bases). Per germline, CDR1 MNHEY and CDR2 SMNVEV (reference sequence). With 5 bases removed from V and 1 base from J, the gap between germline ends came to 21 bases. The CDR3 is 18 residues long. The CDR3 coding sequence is TGTGCCAGCAGTCCCTCCAGGACAGCAGGGTCGAGCAATCAGCCCCAGCATTTT. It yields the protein CASSPSRTAGSSNQPQHF.